Listed below are T cell receptor beta chains from one sample, sequenced in a study of T cells in localized non-small cell lung cancer. Assay used: immunoSEQ multiplex PCR; TCRdb lists only in-frame clones, some missing. The sample lists about 52,000 clones; roughly 80% were seen once. The material was PBMCs, obtained before any cancer treatment. The receptors come from a woman aged 35-75 years with stage II lung adenocarcinoma. Both conserved end residues are trimmed from each CDR3. Fields, in order: J gene, V gene, CDR3 protein.

j_gene: TRBJ1-1
v_gene: TRBV14
CDR3aa: ASSPRGKMNTEAF

j_gene: TRBJ1-1
v_gene: TRBV28
CDR3aa: ASSSWTAPEAF

j_gene: TRBJ1-2
v_gene: TRBV7-9
CDR3aa: ASSFEGHYGYT

j_gene: TRBJ1-1
v_gene: TRBV19
CDR3aa: AIGDRWNTEAF

j_gene: TRBJ2-5
v_gene: TRBV7-3
CDR3aa: ASSPPGEQETQY

j_gene: TRBJ2-3
v_gene: TRBV5-4
CDR3aa: ASSSGGADTQY

j_gene: TRBJ1-3
v_gene: TRBV5-6
CDR3aa: ASSRDYSGNTIY

j_gene: TRBJ2-2
v_gene: TRBV7-2
CDR3aa: ASSPRTGPNTGELF

j_gene: TRBJ1-5
v_gene: TRBV6-1
CDR3aa: ASSFDAWLRQPQH

j_gene: TRBJ2-7
v_gene: TRBV29-1
CDR3aa: SVEGVGGKSYEQY

j_gene: TRBJ2-7
v_gene: TRBV7-8
CDR3aa: ASSLEGIGTYEQY

j_gene: TRBJ1-1
v_gene: TRBV2
CDR3aa: ACITQGLNTEAF

j_gene: TRBJ2-5
v_gene: TRBV7-2
CDR3aa: ASSPQRGGTKTQY

j_gene: TRBJ2-3
v_gene: TRBV6-4
CDR3aa: ASSEYGTGTDTQY

j_gene: TRBJ2-7
v_gene: TRBV27
CDR3aa: ASGILRDRGYEQY

j_gene: TRBJ2-2
v_gene: TRBV7-6
CDR3aa: ASSRQGFGAGELF

j_gene: TRBJ1-5
v_gene: TRBV7-2
CDR3aa: ASSLEGTVNQPQH

j_gene: TRBJ2-3
v_gene: TRBV14
CDR3aa: ASSQGQVSTDTQY

j_gene: TRBJ1-5
v_gene: TRBV15
CDR3aa: ATSRVSGQPQH

j_gene: TRBJ1-1
v_gene: TRBV19
CDR3aa: ASSMEGATEAF

j_gene: TRBJ2-3
v_gene: TRBV6-6
CDR3aa: ASRKGASTDTQY

j_gene: TRBJ2-2
v_gene: TRBV5-1
CDR3aa: ASSRSGEGNTGELF

j_gene: TRBJ1-5
v_gene: TRBV30
CDR3aa: AWSAGRGQPQH

j_gene: TRBJ2-7
v_gene: TRBV5-5
CDR3aa: ASSLVIDRGREQY

j_gene: TRBJ1-3
v_gene: TRBV2
CDR3aa: ASSREHSSGNTIY

j_gene: TRBJ2-7
v_gene: TRBV5-6
CDR3aa: ASSWGGTGGDEQY

j_gene: TRBJ1-1
v_gene: TRBV5-4
CDR3aa: ASSLTLTGDTEAF

j_gene: TRBJ1-2
v_gene: TRBV5-1
CDR3aa: ASSLAGDRRGGYT

j_gene: TRBJ2-7
v_gene: TRBV10-3
CDR3aa: AAAASGRYEQY

j_gene: TRBJ1-5
v_gene: TRBV2
CDR3aa: ASSERSSNQPQH

j_gene: TRBJ2-5
v_gene: TRBV5-5
CDR3aa: ASSQGQGIRETQY

j_gene: TRBJ2-2
v_gene: TRBV11-2
CDR3aa: ASSLDFDPWETGELF

j_gene: TRBJ2-6
v_gene: TRBV7-2
CDR3aa: ASSLISGANVLT

j_gene: TRBJ2-7
v_gene: TRBV4-2
CDR3aa: ASSQGGQGAREQY

j_gene: TRBJ2-5
v_gene: TRBV5-4
CDR3aa: ASSLRRGDGETQY

j_gene: TRBJ2-3
v_gene: TRBV6-6
CDR3aa: ATLDSARSDTQY

j_gene: TRBJ1-5
v_gene: TRBV27
CDR3aa: ASSLGSGNQPQH

j_gene: TRBJ2-7
v_gene: TRBV19
CDR3aa: ATGRTEVYEQY

j_gene: TRBJ1-6
v_gene: TRBV21-1
CDR3aa: ASSKMTGITWSSYNSPLH

j_gene: TRBJ2-2
v_gene: TRBV11-2
CDR3aa: ASSRRGTNTGELF